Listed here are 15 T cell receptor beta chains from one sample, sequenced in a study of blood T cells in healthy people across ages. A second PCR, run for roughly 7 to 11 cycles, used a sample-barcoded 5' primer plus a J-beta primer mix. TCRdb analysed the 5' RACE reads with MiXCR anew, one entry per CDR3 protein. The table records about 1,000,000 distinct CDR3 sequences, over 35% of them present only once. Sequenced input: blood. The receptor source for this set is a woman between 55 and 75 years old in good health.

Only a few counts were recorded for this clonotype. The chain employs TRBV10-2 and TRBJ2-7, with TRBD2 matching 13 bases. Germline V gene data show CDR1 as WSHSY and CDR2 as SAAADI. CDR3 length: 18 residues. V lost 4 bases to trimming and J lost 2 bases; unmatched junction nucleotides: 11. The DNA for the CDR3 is TGCGCCAGCAGTGGGTGGGGGACTAGCGGGACCGGAGCCTACGAGCAGTACTTC. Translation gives CASSGWGTSGTGAYEQYF.

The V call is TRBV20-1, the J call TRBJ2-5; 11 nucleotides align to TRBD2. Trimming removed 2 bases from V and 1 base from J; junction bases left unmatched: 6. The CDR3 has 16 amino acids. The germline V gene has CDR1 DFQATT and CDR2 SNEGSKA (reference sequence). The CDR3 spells CSARSGTSGPQETQYF. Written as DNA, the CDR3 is TGCAGTGCTAGATCCGGGACTAGCGGACCCCAAGAGACCCAGTACTTC.

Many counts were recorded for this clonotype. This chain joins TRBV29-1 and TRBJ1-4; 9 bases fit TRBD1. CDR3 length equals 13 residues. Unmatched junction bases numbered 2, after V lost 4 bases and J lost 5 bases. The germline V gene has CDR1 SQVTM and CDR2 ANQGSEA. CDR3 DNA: TGCAGCGTTGGGGGGACAGGGAATGAAAAACTGTTTTTT. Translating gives CSVGGTGNEKLFF.

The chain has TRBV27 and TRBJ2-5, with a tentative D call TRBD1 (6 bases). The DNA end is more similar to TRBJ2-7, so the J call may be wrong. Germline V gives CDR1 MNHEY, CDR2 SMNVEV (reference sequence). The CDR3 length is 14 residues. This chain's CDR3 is CASSFRGIPYEQYF. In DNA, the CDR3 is TGTGCCAGCAGTTTTAGGGGGATCCCCTACGAGCAGTACTTC.

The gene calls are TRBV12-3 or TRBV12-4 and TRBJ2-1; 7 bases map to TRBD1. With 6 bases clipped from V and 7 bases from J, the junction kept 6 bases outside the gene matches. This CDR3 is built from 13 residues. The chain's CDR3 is CASSPNRGNEQFF. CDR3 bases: TGTGCCAGCAGCCCGAACAGGGGTAATGAGCAGTTCTTC.

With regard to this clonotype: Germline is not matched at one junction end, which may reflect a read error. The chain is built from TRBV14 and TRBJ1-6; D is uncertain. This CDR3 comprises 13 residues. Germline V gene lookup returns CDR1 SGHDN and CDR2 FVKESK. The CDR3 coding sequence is TGTGCCAGCAGCCAAGAGACCATTTCACCCCCCCACTTT. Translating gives CASSQETISPPHF.

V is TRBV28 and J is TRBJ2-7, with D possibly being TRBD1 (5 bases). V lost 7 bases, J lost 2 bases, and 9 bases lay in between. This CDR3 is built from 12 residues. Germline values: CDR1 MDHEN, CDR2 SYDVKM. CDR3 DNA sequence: TGTGCCAGCAACAGGCTCGCCTACGAGCAGTACTTC. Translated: CASNRLAYEQYF.

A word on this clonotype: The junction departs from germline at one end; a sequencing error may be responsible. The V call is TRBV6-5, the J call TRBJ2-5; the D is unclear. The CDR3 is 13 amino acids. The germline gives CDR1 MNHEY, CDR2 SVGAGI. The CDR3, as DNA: TGTGCCAGGAGTTACCCTAACCAGGAGACCCAGTACTTC. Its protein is CARSYPNQETQYF.

CDR3 DNA sequence: TGTGCCAGCTCACCTGGGACCCCTGGGACTTCCCCCACAAGGCAGTTCTTC. As protein: CASSPGTPGTSPTRQFF. The chain combines TRBV18 with TRBJ2-1; a possible D gene is TRBD2 (6 bases). Germline values: CDR1 KGHSH, CDR2 LQKENI. V lost 3 bases and J 12 bases, leaving 27 bases between the germline ends. The CDR3 extends over 17 amino acids.

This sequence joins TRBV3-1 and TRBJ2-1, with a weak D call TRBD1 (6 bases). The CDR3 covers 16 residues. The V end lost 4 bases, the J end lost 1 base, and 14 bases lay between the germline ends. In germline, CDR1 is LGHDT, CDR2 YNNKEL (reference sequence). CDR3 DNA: TGTGCCAGCAGCCCCACCGGACAGACTTCCTACAATGAGCAGTTCTTC. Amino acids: CASSPTGQTSYNEQFF.

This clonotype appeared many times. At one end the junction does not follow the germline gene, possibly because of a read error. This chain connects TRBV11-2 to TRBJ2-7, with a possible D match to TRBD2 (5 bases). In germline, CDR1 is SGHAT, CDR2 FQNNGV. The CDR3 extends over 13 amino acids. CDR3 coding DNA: TGTGCCAGCAGTTTAGGACTCCACTACGAGCAGTACTTC. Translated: CASSLGLHYEQYF.

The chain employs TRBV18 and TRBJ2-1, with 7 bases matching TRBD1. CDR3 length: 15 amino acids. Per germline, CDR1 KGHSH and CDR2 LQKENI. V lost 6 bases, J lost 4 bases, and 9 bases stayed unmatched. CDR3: CASSEQGSMYNEQFF. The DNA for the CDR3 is TGTGCCAGCTCGGAACAGGGGTCGATGTACAATGAGCAGTTCTTC. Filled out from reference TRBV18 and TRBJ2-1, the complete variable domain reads NAGVMQNPRHLVRRRGQEARLRCSPMKGHSHVYWYRQLPEEGLKFMVYLQKENIIDESGMPKERFSAEFPKEGPSILRIQQVVRGDSAAYFCASSEQGSMYNEQFFGPGTRLTVL.

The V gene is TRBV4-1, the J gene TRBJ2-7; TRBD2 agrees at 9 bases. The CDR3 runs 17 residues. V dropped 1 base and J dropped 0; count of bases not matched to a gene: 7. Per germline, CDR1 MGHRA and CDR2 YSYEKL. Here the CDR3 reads CASSQVASGVSSYEQYF. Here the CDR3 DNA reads TGCGCCAGCAGCCAAGTAGCTAGCGGGGTGAGCTCCTACGAGCAGTACTTC.

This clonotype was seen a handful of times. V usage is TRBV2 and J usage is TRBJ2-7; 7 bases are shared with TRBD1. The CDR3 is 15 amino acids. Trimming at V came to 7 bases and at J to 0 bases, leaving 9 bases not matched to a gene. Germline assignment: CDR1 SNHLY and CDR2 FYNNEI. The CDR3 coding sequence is TGTGCCAGCATAAGGGGCCCAGGGGGCTCCTACGAGCAGTACTTC. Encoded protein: CASIRGPGGSYEQYF.

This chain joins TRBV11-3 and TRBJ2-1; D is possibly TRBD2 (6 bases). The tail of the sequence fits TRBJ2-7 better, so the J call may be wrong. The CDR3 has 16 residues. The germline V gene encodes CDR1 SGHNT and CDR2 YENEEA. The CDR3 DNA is TGTGCCAGCAGCCTAACGGGACTCGTAGACTACAATGAGCAGTACTTC. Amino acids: CASSLTGLVDYNEQYF.